Below, one T cell receptor beta chain is given with its context. The antigen is not known. Primers included in the PCR were 60 Vbeta and 13 Jbeta primers. The table came from immunoSEQ multiplex PCR; TCRdb's copy has only in-frame clones and leaves some out. Among around 64,000 clones listed, about nine tenths were seen once. The data originate from a study of cytomegalovirus exposure and HLA in healthy donors. General study findings and limits: Apparent HLA restriction characterized most CMV-associated TCR beta chains in a later analysis. As immune exposure information, only CMV serostatus was available.

This clonotype was obtained from a woman between 25 and 40 years old in good health and CMV-seronegative. The sample comprised PBMCs.

Written as DNA, the CDR3 is TGTGCCAGCAGCCAGGGGACTAGCGGGAGAATAGCAGATACGCAGTATTTT. It codes for CASSQGTSGRIADTQYF. V gene TRBV7-3 combines with J gene TRBJ2-3; 14 bases map to TRBD2. V dropped 5 bases and J dropped 4; count of bases not matched to a gene: 8. This CDR3 region has 17 residues. The germline CDR1 and CDR2 sequences are SGHTA and FQGTGA.